This TCR beta chain comes out of a study of response to subunit inactivated influenza vaccine. A single record per CDR3 protein comes from TCRdb applying MiXCR to the RT-PCR reads. The data contain more than 400,000 distinct CDR3 sequences, 10% to 11% of them singletons. Study results and limitations: Every seasonal influenza vaccination brings in few new T cells, the authors suggested.

The sample holds many counts of this clonotype. What it binds is unknown. V was clipped by 0 bases and J by 7 bases; unmatched bases: 6. This CDR3 comprises 14 residues. CDR1 is SGDLS, CDR2 YYNGEE, per germline. The chain recombines TRBV9 with TRBJ2-7, with 8 bases lining up with TRBD1. The material sequenced was PBMCs from blood, taken roughly 47 days after vaccination. The receptor was derived from a man aged 50-60 years who received an inactivated influenza vaccine. In nucleotides, the CDR3 is TGTGCCAGCAGCGTAGCTGGACAGGGAAATGAGCAGTACTTC. Its translation: CASSVAGQGNEQYF.